Following are 4 T cell receptor beta chains from one sample sequenced in a study of blood T cell repertoires in COVID-19. Libraries were prepared by immunoSEQ multiplex PCR; TCRdb keeps only in-frame clonotypes and omits some of them. Of approximately 300,000 clones listed, over 80% were seen once; the top ten hold around 5.8%. Sequencing input: peripheral blood. The receptors derive from a woman in her fifties or sixties with COVID-19, enrolled during active disease.

J is TRBJ2-5 and V is TRBV3-1 (or the pseudogene TRBV3-2); D unresolved. The CDR3 covers 13 residues. V was shortened by 0 bases and J by 3 bases, with 5 bases between the two germline ends. Per germline, CDR1 LGHDT and CDR2 YNNKEL (reference sequence). CDR3 DNA sequence: TGTGCCAGCAGCCAAGAAATCGAAGAGACCCAGTACTTC. This codes for CASSQEIEETQYF.

This clone has a single count. The chain uses TRBV5-6 and TRBJ2-3, with D uncertain. CDR1 is SGHDT and CDR2 is YYEEEE in the germline V gene. V lost 0 bases and J lost 0, with 11 bases in between. The CDR3 runs to 16 residues. CDR3 sequence (DNA): TGTGCCAGCAGCTTGGGTGCTGGAGCTAGCACAGATACGCAGTATTTT. It translates to CASSLGAGASTDTQYF.

This rearrangement joins TRBV7-6 to TRBJ1-2; 10 bases fit TRBD1. Germline lookup yields CDR1 SGHVS and CDR2 FNYEAQ. This CDR3 has 15 amino acids. The V segment lost 5 bases and the J segment 8 bases; nucleotides outside the gene matches: 11. CDR3 nucleotide sequence: TGTGCCAGCAGCCCTAACCCGGGACAGGGGAACGGCTACACCTTC. This sequence encodes CASSPNPGQGNGYTF.

The J gene is TRBJ1-6, the V gene TRBV6-2 or TRBV6-3, with D possibly being TRBD1 (6 bases). Trimming removed 5 bases at V and 7 bases at J, with 12 bases between. Germline values: CDR1 MNHEY, CDR2 SVGEGT. The CDR3 has 14 amino acids. The CDR3 sequence is CASSQQGSNSPLHF. DNA for the CDR3: TGTGCCAGCAGTCAACAGGGTAGCAATTCACCCCTCCACTTT.